This passage covers 27 T cell receptor beta chains from one sample sequenced in a study of cytomegalovirus exposure and HLA in healthy donors. Sequencing used immunoSEQ multiplex PCR; TCRdb keeps in-frame clones, though not all of them. The table has about 140,000 clones, around 86% seen once. The sample was PBMCs. All receptors come from a man aged 18-30 years in good health and CMV-seropositive.

This rearrangement joins TRBV5-8 to TRBJ2-1; tentatively, D is TRBD2 (5 bases). Germline assignment: CDR1 SGHTS and CDR2 YDEGEE. There are 16 residues in the CDR3. Between the trimmed V and J ends, which lost 4 bases and 6 bases, there was a span of 20 bases. The CDR3 here is CASSTGTEGSGNEQFF. CDR3 bases: TGTGCCAGCAGCACCGGAACAGAGGGTAGTGGCAATGAGCAGTTCTTC.

The gene calls are TRBV11-2 and TRBJ2-5; a possible D gene is TRBD2 (5 bases). Between the trimmed V and J ends, which lost 3 bases and 4 bases, there was a span of 18 bases. Germline V gene sequence: CDR1 SGHAT, CDR2 FQNNGV. This CDR3 is 16 amino acids long. CDR3 in DNA: TGTGCCAGCAGCTTCGACTTCCGGGTTGAGGGAGAGACCCAGTACTTC. This encodes CASSFDFRVEGETQYF.

This clone has more than one count but fewer than ten. The V call is TRBV10-2, the J call TRBJ2-6; TRBD1 matches at 8 bases. V gave up 2 bases and J gave up 0 bases; unmatched junction bases: 6. The germline V gene encodes CDR1 WSHSY and CDR2 SAAADI. This CDR3 region has 18 residues. CDR3 DNA sequence: TGCGCCAGCAGTGAGCACCGGGACAGGAACTCTGGGGCCAACGTCCTGACTTTC. This gives the protein CASSEHRDRNSGANVLTF.

On this clone itself: One end of the junction is discordant with germline, which a read error may explain. V gene TRBV7-7 combines with J gene TRBJ2-1, with 11 nucleotides matching TRBD2. CDR1 is SSHAT and CDR2 is FNYEAQ in the germline V gene (reference sequence). This CDR3 has 17 amino acids. CDR3 protein: CASSSYSGRVGDNEQFF. The CDR3 bases are TGTGCTAGCAGCTCCTATAGCGGGAGGGTGGGAGATAATGAGCAGTTCTTC. Looking up the rest from reference TRBV7-7 and TRBJ2-1 gives the full variable domain: GAGVSQSPRYKVTKRGQDVTLRCDPISSHATLYWYQQALGQGPEFLTYFNYEAQPDKSGLPSDRFSAERPEGSISTLTIQRTEQRDSAMYRCASSSYSGRVGDNEQFFGPGTRLTVL.

This rearrangement joins TRBV2 to TRBJ2-7, with 7 bases that match TRBD1. The CDR3 is made up of 12 amino acids. With V trimmed by 8 bases and J by 6 bases, 7 bases remained unmatched. CDR1 and CDR2 (germline): SNHLY, FYNNEI. The CDR3 DNA sequence: TGTGCCAGCCGGGACAGTTTTGGCGAGCAGTACTTC. It is translated as CASRDSFGEQYF.

The genes are TRBV30 and TRBJ2-1; D remains unclear. This CDR3 comprises 15 residues. Germline CDR1 reads GTSNPN; CDR2 reads SVGIG (reference sequence). The V end was cut by 3 bases, the J end by 0 bases, with 12 bases between. The CDR3 reads CAWRVSLFSYNEQFF. The CDR3 DNA reads TGTGCCTGGAGGGTAAGCCTTTTCTCCTACAATGAGCAGTTCTTC.

The rearrangement joins TRBV30 to TRBJ1-4, with D uncertain. CDR1 is GTSNPN, CDR2 SVGIG, per germline (reference sequence). This CDR3 region has 12 residues. Trimming cost V 4 bases and J 8 bases, with 11 bases left between them. The CDR3 DNA follows: TGTGCCTGGAAATGGTCGGGGGAAAAACTGTTTTTT. Its protein is CAWKWSGEKLFF.

The rearrangement uses TRBV2 and TRBJ1-2; possibly TRBD1 for D (6 bases). The V and J ends lost 7 bases and 10 bases respectively, with 19 bases between them. The CDR3 loop spans 13 amino acids. Germline-derived CDR1 and CDR2 are SNHLY and FYNNEI. The CDR3 sequence: CASNINREWDYTF. The CDR3 DNA follows: TGTGCCAGCAACATTAACAGGGAATGGGACTACACCTTC. Full variable domain (missing parts from reference TRBV2 and TRBJ1-2): EPEVTQTPSHQVTQMGQEVILRCVPISNHLYFYWYRQILGQKVEFLVSFYNNEISEKSEIFDDQFSVERPDGSNFTLKIRSTKLEDSAMYFCASNINREWDYTFGSGTRLTVV.

The rearrangement links TRBV5-1 to TRBJ2-7; no clear D gene. This CDR3 spans 13 amino acids. The germline CDR1 and CDR2 sequences are SGHRS and YFSETQ. V lost 1 base, J lost 0 bases, and 5 bases lay in between. CDR3 loop: CASSLSSSYEQYF. CDR3 nucleotide sequence: TGCGCCAGCAGCTTGTCGTCCTCCTACGAGCAGTACTTC. The full variable domain, its missing parts supplied by reference TRBV5-1 and TRBJ2-7, is KAGVTQTPRYLIKTRGQQVTLSCSPISGHRSVSWYQQTPGQGLQFLFEYFSETQRNKGNFPGRFSGRQFSNSRSEMNVSTLELGDSALYLCASSLSSSYEQYFGPGTRLTVT.

As DNA, the CDR3 is TGTGCCAGCAGCCTGACTTGGGAGCTGTTTTTT. Amino acid sequence: CASSLTWELFF. This chain joins TRBV11-2 and TRBJ2-2, with D unresolved. The CDR3 length is 11 residues. Germline V gene lookup returns CDR1 SGHAT and CDR2 FQNNGV. The ends were cut back, 5 bases at V and 9 bases at J, with 7 bases in the middle.

The chain is built from TRBV6-5 and TRBJ1-2; no clear D gene. Germline lookup yields CDR1 MNHEY and CDR2 SVGAGI. Between the trimmed V and J ends, which lost 3 bases and 2 bases, there was a span of 7 bases. The CDR3 spans 13 residues. The CDR3 sequence is CASSYRENYGYTF. The CDR3 DNA reads as TGTGCCAGCAGTTATCGCGAGAACTATGGCTACACCTTC.

The rearrangement uses TRBV13 and TRBJ2-7; a weak D match, TRBD1 (6 bases). With 5 bases removed from V and 5 bases from J, the gap between germline ends came to 16 bases. Germline lookup yields CDR1 PRHDT and CDR2 FYEKMQ (reference sequence). The CDR3 is made up of 14 amino acids. CDR3 amino acids: CASSLLDSLNEQYF. The CDR3 DNA reads as TGTGCCAGCAGCCTATTGGACAGCTTAAACGAGCAGTACTTC.

V is TRBV5-4 and J is TRBJ2-3, with 10 bases matching TRBD2. CDR1 and CDR2 (germline): SGHNT, YYREEE (reference sequence). This CDR3 region has 14 residues. After removal of 3 bases from V and 3 bases from J, the junction contained 1 base not matched to a gene. CDR3 DNA sequence: TGTGCCAGCAGCTCTAGCGGGAGAACAGATACGCAGTATTTT. Translated: CASSSSGRTDTQYF.

The genes are TRBV5-1 and TRBJ2-5; D is perhaps TRBD1 (6 bases). The CDR3 is 14 residues long. Trimming removed 4 bases at V and 3 bases at J, with 13 bases between. Germline V gene lookup returns CDR1 SGHRS and CDR2 YFSETQ. This CDR3 reads CASSTRTAKETQYF. The CDR3 DNA reads as TGCGCCAGCAGCACCCGGACAGCGAAAGAGACCCAGTACTTC.

The chain links TRBV29-1 to TRBJ1-4; D is unresolved. The germline V gene encodes CDR1 SQVTM and CDR2 ANQGSEA. V was pared by 0 bases and J by 0 bases, with 20 bases between. The CDR3 has 19 residues. The CDR3 spells CSVEDLRLSELTTNEKLFF. CDR3 sequence (DNA): TGCAGCGTTGAAGATCTTCGGTTGTCTGAATTAACAACTAATGAAAAACTGTTTTTT.

This clone was seen a few times. The chain links TRBV27 to TRBJ2-7, with TRBD1 matching 8 bases. The CDR3 contains 14 residues. Germline CDR1 and CDR2: MNHEY and SMNVEV (reference sequence). V lost 6 bases to trimming and J lost 4 bases; unmatched junction nucleotides: 8. CDR3 in amino acids: CASSNRDRRYEQYF. CDR3 coding DNA: TGTGCCAGCAGCAACCGGGACAGGCGTTACGAGCAGTACTTC.

The rearrangement uses TRBV5-1 and TRBJ2-5; 7 nucleotides agree with TRBD1. V shed 4 bases and J 6 bases; nucleotides not matched to a gene: 15. Germline V CDR1 and CDR2: SGHRS, YFSETQ. This CDR3 is built from 16 residues. CDR3 sequence: CASSALDREGSKTQYF. The CDR3 DNA reads as TGCGCCAGCAGCGCCCTCGACAGGGAAGGTTCGAAGACCCAGTACTTC.

V usage is TRBV5-1 and J usage is TRBJ2-2; TRBD2 agrees at 9 bases. Per germline, CDR1 SGHRS and CDR2 YFSETQ. This CDR3 region has 15 residues. The ends lost 7 bases at V and 8 bases at J; junction bases unmatched: 12. The CDR3 is CASLRGSGSPGELFF. CDR3 coding DNA: TGCGCCAGCTTAAGAGGTAGCGGGAGCCCGGGGGAGCTGTTTTTT.

V and J are TRBV18 and TRBJ2-2; a possible D gene is TRBD1 (5 bases). Looked up from germline, CDR1 is KGHSH and CDR2 is LQKENI. The V gene lost 2 bases and the J gene lost 1 base, with 8 bases spanning the gap. The CDR3 totals 15 residues. The CDR3 DNA is TGTGCCAGCTCACCAACGACAGAGAACACCGGGGAGCTGTTTTTT. Its translation: CASSPTTENTGELFF.

In its sample, this clone was seen a few times. The CDR3 nucleotides read TGTGCCAGCAGCCTGGGAGCGGGAGGGCTGAATGAGCAGTTCTTC. This codes for CASSLGAGGLNEQFF. The rearrangement links TRBV7-3 to TRBJ2-1; TRBD2 agrees at 10 bases. After removal of 5 bases from V and 7 bases from J, the junction contained 8 bases not matched to a gene. The CDR3 has 15 residues. Germline CDR1 reads SGHTA; CDR2 reads FQGTGA. The entire variable domain, with the rest obtained from reference TRBV7-3 and TRBJ2-1, is as follows: GAGVSQTPSNKVTEKGKYVELRCDPISGHTALYWYRQSLGQGPEFLIYFQGTGAADDSGLPNDRFFAVRPEGSVSTLKIQRTERGDSAVYLCASSLGAGGLNEQFFGPGTRLTVL.

V is TRBV4-1 and J is TRBJ2-7, with 8 bases fitting TRBD1. The J segment lost 9 bases and the V segment lost 1 base, leaving 11 bases of the junction unmatched. Germline CDR1 is MGHRA and CDR2 is YSYEKL. The length of the CDR3 is 15 residues. CDR3 DNA sequence: TGCGCCAGCAGCCAAGTAGGGGACAGGAATTTTGGGCAGTACTTC. Translation gives CASSQVGDRNFGQYF.

This clone is a singleton in its sample. This chain links TRBV15 with TRBJ1-2; D gene uncertain. V was clipped by 4 bases and J by 1 base, with 10 bases between them. There are 14 residues in the CDR3. CDR1 LNHNV and CDR2 YYDKDF come from the germline V gene (reference sequence). The chain's CDR3 is CATSTGVGNYGYTF. CDR3 in DNA: TGTGCCACCAGCACCGGAGTGGGTAACTATGGCTACACCTTC.

The chain employs TRBV29-1 and TRBJ1-1; 9 bases line up with TRBD1. J gave up 3 bases and V 4 bases, and 12 bases lay outside the gene matches. The germline V gene encodes CDR1 SQVTM and CDR2 ANQGSEA. The CDR3 is 16 residues long. The DNA for the CDR3 is TGCAGCGTTGTCCTACCCCGGGACAGGGTAGACACTGAAGCTTTCTTT. Amino acid sequence: CSVVLPRDRVDTEAFF.

CDR3: CASSFSTRGQDGYTF. The DNA of the CDR3 is TGTGCCAGTAGCTTCTCAACCAGGGGGCAGGATGGCTACACCTTC. The rearrangement uses TRBV19 and TRBJ1-2; 8 bases line up with TRBD1. This CDR3 comprises 15 residues. From germline, CDR1 is LNHDA and CDR2 SQIVND (reference sequence). V shed 6 bases, J shed 6 bases, and the junction held 12 bases outside the gene matches.

Only one count was recorded for this clone. The chain links TRBV10-2 to TRBJ1-2; D is possibly TRBD1 (6 bases). The CDR3 is 15 residues long. V was pared by 5 bases and J by 4 bases, with 17 bases between. Germline CDR1 and CDR2: WSHSY and SAAADI. The CDR3 region is CASSNRQVLTYGYTF. The CDR3 DNA sequence: TGCGCCAGCAGTAATAGACAGGTCCTTACCTATGGCTACACCTTC.

The chain combines TRBV27 with TRBJ1-1; D unclear. CDR1 MNHEY and CDR2 SMNVEV come from the germline V gene (reference sequence). The CDR3 loop spans 13 amino acids. Deletions cut 6 bases from V and 4 bases from J, with 12 bases between. The chain's CDR3 is CASSLEKFTEAFF. The CDR3, as DNA: TGTGCCAGCAGCCTCGAGAAATTCACTGAAGCTTTCTTT.

The gene calls are TRBV6-5 and TRBJ2-3; TRBD2 might be the D (5 bases). The germline V gene encodes CDR1 MNHEY and CDR2 SVGAGI. This CDR3 contains 14 residues. Trimming removed 5 bases at V and 2 bases at J, with 11 bases between. The CDR3 DNA is TGTGCCAGCAGTCGCGGACTCATCACAGATACGCAGTATTTT. Protein sequence: CASSRGLITDTQYF.